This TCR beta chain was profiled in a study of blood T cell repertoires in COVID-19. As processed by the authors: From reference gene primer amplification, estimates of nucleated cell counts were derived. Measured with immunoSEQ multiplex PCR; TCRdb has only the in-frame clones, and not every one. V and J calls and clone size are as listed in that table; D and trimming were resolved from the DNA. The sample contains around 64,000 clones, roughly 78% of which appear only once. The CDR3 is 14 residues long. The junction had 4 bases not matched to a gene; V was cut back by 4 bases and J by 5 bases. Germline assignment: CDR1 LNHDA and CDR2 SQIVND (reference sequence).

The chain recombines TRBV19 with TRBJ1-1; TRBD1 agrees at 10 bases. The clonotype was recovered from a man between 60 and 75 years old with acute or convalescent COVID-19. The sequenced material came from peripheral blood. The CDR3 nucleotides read TGTGCCAGTAGTACCTTGGACAGGGGGACTGAAGCTTTCTTT. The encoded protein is CASSTLDRGTEAFF.